This T cell receptor beta chain came from a study of T cell responses to AZD1222 COVID-19 vaccine. Study-wide findings and caveats: Rises in breadth and depth of Spike-specific TCRs came after two AZD1222 doses.

A note on this clone: Its antigen is not known.

This CDR3 is 14 amino acids long. Germline V CDR1 and CDR2: SGHAT, FQDESV (reference sequence). The V gene lost 1 base and the J gene lost 1 base, with 8 bases spanning the gap. The data were produced by immunoSEQ multiplex PCR, yet TCRdb's version contains in-frame clones alone and is incomplete. The data contain 100,000 or so clones, 70% to 90% of them singletons. This receptor was obtained from an adult in good health. Specimen: peripheral blood, collected on day 0 of AZD1222 vaccination. This chain links TRBV11-1 with TRBJ2-7; D unresolved. CDR3 protein: CASSLGTVSYEQYF. CDR3 nucleotide sequence: TGTGCCAGCAGCTTAGGGACGGTTTCCTACGAGCAGTACTTC.